This passage covers 8 T cell receptor beta chains from one sample sequenced in a study of blood T cell repertoires in COVID-19. This table comes from immunoSEQ multiplex PCR, and its TCRdb copy is limited to in-frame clones, with some not included. Among 200,000 to 250,000 clones, 89% were seen once, and the ten largest hold under 7.5%. Source material: peripheral blood. These TCRs come from a man between 60 and 70 years old who had recovered from COVID-19.

The rearrangement links TRBV18 to TRBJ2-7; 11 bases agree with TRBD2. The CDR3 sequence is 13 residues long. Germline V gene data show CDR1 as KGHSH and CDR2 as LQKENI. Germline trimming cut 5 bases from V and 5 bases from J; bases unmatched to any gene: 2. The CDR3 is CASSSGLADEQYF. DNA for the CDR3: TGTGCCAGCTCATCGGGACTAGCGGACGAGCAGTACTTC.

V usage is TRBV4-1 and J usage is TRBJ2-5; a weak D match, TRBD2 (7 bases). Between the trimmed V and J ends, which lost 4 bases and 0 bases, there was a span of 12 bases. Looked up from germline, CDR1 is MGHRA and CDR2 is YSYEKL. The CDR3 sequence is 15 residues long. The DNA of the CDR3 is TGCGCCAGCAGCCCTCGGGGGGCGTACCAAGAGACCCAGTACTTC. Translating it yields CASSPRGAYQETQYF.

V gene TRBV3-1 (or the pseudogene TRBV3-2) combines with J gene TRBJ2-5, with TRBD2 matching over 12 bases. V was clipped by 5 bases and J by 4 bases; unmatched bases: 8. Germline lookup yields CDR1 LGHDT and CDR2 YNNKEL (reference sequence). The CDR3 is 16 residues long. The chain's CDR3 is CASSWTSGDGGETQYF. As DNA, the CDR3 is TGTGCCAGCAGCTGGACTAGCGGGGACGGGGGAGAGACCCAGTACTTC.

This clone was found once. This rearrangement joins TRBV27 to TRBJ1-2; perhaps TRBD1 as D (5 bases). Deletions cut 5 bases from V and 4 bases from J, with 17 bases between. Looked up from germline, CDR1 is MNHEY and CDR2 is SMNVEV (reference sequence). The CDR3 is 15 residues long. The DNA for the CDR3 is TGTGCCAGCAGTCCTACGACCGGGCAGGGCTATGGCTACACCTTC. This sequence encodes CASSPTTGQGYGYTF.

The genes are TRBV7-2 and TRBJ2-1, with 9 bases fitting TRBD2. CDR3 size: 17 residues. Germline trimming cut 5 bases from V and 6 bases from J; bases unmatched to any gene: 14. Per germline, CDR1 SGHTA and CDR2 FQGNSA. In DNA form, the CDR3 reads TGTGCCAGCAGCCCCTATAGCGGGAGTGAGCGTGGCAATGAGCAGTTCTTC. Its translation is CASSPYSGSERGNEQFF.

The chain uses TRBV24-1 and TRBJ2-1; D is unresolved. Trimming left V 5 bases short and J 0 bases short, with 13 bases between. CDR1 KGHDR and CDR2 SFDVKD come from the germline V gene. This CDR3 is built from 16 residues. The CDR3 coding sequence is TGTGCCACCAGTGGAACCTTCTCTAGCTCCTACAATGAGCAGTTCTTC. It encodes CATSGTFSSSYNEQFF.

This chain links TRBV19 with TRBJ1-1; D ambiguous. Trimming cost V 5 bases and J 8 bases, with 12 bases left between them. Germline CDR1 reads LNHDA; CDR2 reads SQIVND (reference sequence). The CDR3 loop spans 12 amino acids. CDR3 in amino acids: CASSPRGGEAFF. In DNA, the CDR3 is TGTGCCAGTAGTCCCCGGGGAGGGGAAGCTTTCTTT.

The chain carries TRBV5-1 and TRBJ1-5; D call uncertain. V lost 6 bases, J lost 1 base, and 5 bases lay in between. Germline V lookup: CDR1 SGHRS, CDR2 YFSETQ. The CDR3 covers 12 residues. The chain's CDR3 is CASIRSNQPQHF. The CDR3 DNA is TGCGCCAGCATACGGAGCAATCAGCCCCAGCATTTT.